A single sample is the source of the 8 T cell receptor beta chains below, sequenced in a study of graft-versus-host responses after intestinal transplantation. This table comes from immunoSEQ multiplex PCR, and its TCRdb copy is limited to in-frame clones, with some not included. This table holds about 110,000 clones, roughly 92% found once. Their antigens remain unidentified. The material sequenced was unstimulated CD4+ T cells sorted from spleen or lymph node cells, taken before transplant. Source of these receptors: a human donor who was the organ donor for an intestinal transplant.

The chain combines TRBV5-1 with TRBJ2-5; D gene unclear. V was shortened by 0 bases and J by 1 base, with 4 bases between the two germline ends. Germline V gives CDR1 SGHRS, CDR2 YFSETQ. There are 13 residues in the CDR3. The CDR3 DNA reads as TGCGCCAGCAGCTTGGGGACCCAAGAGACCCAGTACTTC. It codes for CASSLGTQETQYF. Drawing the rest from reference TRBV5-1 and TRBJ2-5, the complete variable domain is KAGVTQTPRYLIKTRGQQVTLSCSPISGHRSVSWYQQTPGQGLQFLFEYFSETQRNKGNFPGRFSGRQFSNSRSEMNVSTLELGDSALYLCASSLGTQETQYFGPGTRLLVL.

This rearrangement joins TRBV6-5 to TRBJ2-7; the D gene is possibly TRBD1 (6 bases). This CDR3 comprises 14 residues. Germline V gene sequence: CDR1 MNHEY, CDR2 SVGAGI. Trimming removed 6 bases at V and 2 bases at J, with 14 bases between. DNA for the CDR3: TGTGCCAGCAGCAGGGCAGGGGCCCCCTACGAGCAGTACTTC. Translating gives CASSRAGAPYEQYF.

V is TRBV14 and J is TRBJ2-7; D is ambiguous. The CDR3 covers 13 residues. Trimming cost V 2 bases and J 2 bases, with 7 bases left between them. Germline assignment: CDR1 SGHDN and CDR2 FVKESK. The chain's CDR3 is CASSQWRTYEQYF. CDR3 DNA: TGTGCCAGCAGCCAATGGCGGACCTACGAGCAGTACTTC.

The chain recombines TRBV7-6 with TRBJ2-5; maybe TRBD1 (6 bases). The CDR3 is made up of 17 amino acids. V lost 1 base, J lost 5 bases, and 20 bases lay in between. Germline V lookup: CDR1 SGHVS, CDR2 FNYEAQ. CDR3 residues: CASSLVRGQLLTETQYF. Written as DNA, the CDR3 is TGTGCCAGCAGCTTAGTCCGCGGACAGCTCCTGACGGAGACCCAGTACTTC.

The CDR3 DNA is TGTGCCAGTACCCCAAACCCGGGACAGGGGCCATACAATGAGCAGTTCTTC. It is translated as CASTPNPGQGPYNEQFF. The chain links TRBV19 to TRBJ2-1; 10 bases align to TRBD1. The CDR3 sequence is 17 residues long. J was trimmed by 4 bases and V by 7 bases; bases with no gene match: 13. Germline V gene data show CDR1 as LNHDA and CDR2 as SQIVND (reference sequence).

CDR3 nucleotide sequence: TGCGCCAGCAGCTCCCAACTAGCGGGAGAGTACAATGAGCAGTTCTTC. Residues: CASSSQLAGEYNEQFF. The chain has TRBV5-1 and TRBJ2-1; 11 nucleotides match TRBD2. Germline V gene lookup returns CDR1 SGHRS and CDR2 YFSETQ. This CDR3 has 16 amino acids. V lost 3 bases and J lost 4; bases outside the gene matches: 6.

V usage is TRBV6-6 and J usage is TRBJ2-7, with D maybe TRBD2 (5 bases). V was clipped by 6 bases and J by 2 bases, with 8 bases between them. This CDR3 spans 12 amino acids. Germline values: CDR1 MNHNY, CDR2 SVGAGI (reference sequence). CDR3 protein: CASRRVPYEQYF. As DNA, the CDR3 is TGTGCCAGCAGGAGGGTCCCCTACGAGCAGTACTTC.

The chain employs TRBV6-1 and TRBJ2-4, with D tentatively TRBD1 (6 bases). The CDR3 is 15 residues long. V gave up 7 bases and J gave up 3 bases, with 16 bases separating them. Germline CDR1 reads MNHNS; CDR2 reads SASEGT. The CDR3 spells CASTASGDGKNIQYF. CDR3 sequence (DNA): TGTGCCAGCACCGCCTCAGGGGATGGCAAAAACATTCAGTACTTC.